Listed below are T cell receptor beta chains from one sample, sequenced in a study of cytomegalovirus exposure and HLA in healthy donors. Profiling relied on immunoSEQ multiplex PCR, and the TCRdb table lists in-frame clones only, not all of them. The top ten hold approximately 4% of the sample, which has 100,000 to 150,000 clones, 81% seen once. The sequenced sample consisted of PBMCs. Receptors were obtained from a young man in good health and CMV-seropositive. CDR3s include the opening cysteine and the closing phenylalanine or tryptophan. The D gene is left open where the match is weak. For some rows the clone size is stated as once, few or many, or as a class when expanded; others skip it.

d_gene,j_gene,v_gene,abundance,CDR3nt,CDR3aa
TRBD2,TRBJ2-5,TRBV30,-,TGTGCCTGGAGCCAAGGCCCCGGGACTAGCTATGAGACCCAGTACTTC,CAWSQGPGTSYETQYF
-,TRBJ1-6,TRBV30,-,TGTGCCTGGAGTAGGACAGCTATTTCGATCTCCTATAATTCACCCCTCCACTTT,CAWSRTAISISYNSPLHF
-,TRBJ1-6,TRBV4-1,once,TGCGCCAGCAGCCAAGCACCTCTAGATGAAGTCCTCCACTTT,CASSQAPLDEVLHF
TRBD1,TRBJ1-5,TRBV27,-,TGTGCCAGCAGTTTACAGGGGGTAGGCCAGCCCCAGCATTTT,CASSLQGVGQPQHF
-,TRBJ1-2,TRBV11-2,-,TGTGCCAGCAGCTTGGGGGGACCGGGAGGCTACACCTTC,CASSLGGPGGYTF
TRBD2,TRBJ2-1,TRBV14,-,TGTGCCAGCAGCCAAGAAATCTTCGGGACTAGCGTGAAGAATGAGCAGTTCTTC,CASSQEIFGTSVKNEQFF
TRBD1,TRBJ1-4,TRBV6-5,-,TGTGCCAGCAGTTCGACAGGGGGCGAAAAACTGTTTTTT,CASSSTGGEKLFF
TRBD1,TRBJ1-4,TRBV6-1,few,TGTGCCAGCAGAATGCGACAGGGGTACGAAAAACTGTTTTTT,CASRMRQGYEKLFF
-,TRBJ2-5,TRBV7-2,-,TGTGCCAGCAGCTTACACAGCGGCCTAGTGCAAGAGACCCAGTACTTC,CASSLHSGLVQETQYF
-,TRBJ1-4,TRBV29-1,-,TGCAGCGTTAAATTGTTATCCGAAAAACTGTTTTTT,CSVKLLSEKLFF
TRBD1,TRBJ1-3,TRBV9,-,TGTGCCAGCAGTTCGACAGGGACTGGAAACACCATATATTTT,CASSSTGTGNTIYF
-,TRBJ1-5,TRBV19,-,TGTGCCAGTAGGCTCCTCGGGGTAAACAATCAGCCCCAGCATTTT,CASRLLGVNNQPQHF
-,TRBJ1-1,TRBV9,-,TGTGCCAGCAGCGTACTGGCGGGGAGCACTGAAGCTTTCTTT,CASSVLAGSTEAFF
-,TRBJ2-2,TRBV6-6,-,TGTGCCAGCAGGACGGAGAGGGCCTCCGGGGAGCTGTTTTTT,CASRTERASGELFF
-,TRBJ1-1,TRBV27,-,TGTGCCAGCAGTGGACACAGGGACACTGAAGCTTTCTTT,CASSGHRDTEAFF
TRBD2,TRBJ2-7,TRBV10-1,-,TGCGCCAGCAGTGACGCTCGGGCGGGAGAAGTTTACGAGCAGTACTTC,CASSDARAGEVYEQYF
-,TRBJ2-6,TRBV10-1,-,TGCGCCAGCAGTGAGTCGTTGGGTGGGGCGAATGGGGCCAACGTCCTGACTTTC,CASSESLGGANGANVLTF
TRBD1,TRBJ2-2,TRBV5-5,-,TGTGCCAGCAGGAGGGACAGGGGCGGCACCGGGGAGCTGTTTTTT,CASRRDRGGTGELFF
TRBD1,TRBJ2-1,TRBV7-6,-,TGTGCCAGCAGTCGTACAGGGGTTTCGGGTGAGCAGTTCTTC,CASSRTGVSGEQFF
-,TRBJ2-2,TRBV27,few,TGTGCCAGCAGCCTCTACGGGACCGGGGAGCTGTTTTTT,CASSLYGTGELFF
-,TRBJ2-7,TRBV2,few,TGTGCCAGCAGTGCGGGGCGGGAAGCGTACGAGCAGTACTTC,CASSAGREAYEQYF
TRBD1,TRBJ1-3,TRBV29-1,-,TGCAGCGTTGAAGATAATTCAGGCCCCCCCGGGACAGGGGGCAAAGGTGGAAACACCATATATTTT,CSVEDNSGPPGTGGKGGNTIYF
-,TRBJ1-1,TRBV19,few,TGTGCCAGTAAGGTTTCAGGAGGGAACACTGAAGCTTTCTTT,CASKVSGGNTEAFF
-,TRBJ2-2,TRBV6-5,few,TGTGCCAGCAGTGAGGGGGACACCGGGGAGCTGTTTTTT,CASSEGDTGELFF
TRBD1,TRBJ1-5,TRBV10-3,-,TGTGCCATCAGTGAGGGACAGGGTCCGAATCAGCCCCAGCATTTT,CAISEGQGPNQPQHF
TRBD1,TRBJ1-4,TRBV4-3,-,TGCGCCAGCAGCCAAGATCACAGGGGGTTCCTCTTTAATGAAAAACTGTTTTTT,CASSQDHRGFLFNEKLFF
-,TRBJ1-2,TRBV6-6,once,TGTGCCAGCAGGGTTACAAAGGACGGGGGTGGCTACACCTTC,CASRVTKDGGGYTF
TRBD1,TRBJ1-6,TRBV7-2,few,TGTGCCAGCAGCTTTACCCTAACAGGGGCCAATTCACCCCTCCACTTT,CASSFTLTGANSPLHF
TRBD1,TRBJ1-2,TRBV7-2,-,TGTGCCAGCAGCTTACCTGGGACAGAAGACAACTATGGCTACACCTTC,CASSLPGTEDNYGYTF
-,TRBJ1-4,TRBV2,few,TGTGCCAGCACCCCCAGGGAGGCTAATGAAAAACTGTTTTTT,CASTPREANEKLFF
-,TRBJ1-3,TRBV6-5,once,TGTGCCAGCAGGACACCCGGAAACACCATATATTTT,CASRTPGNTIYF
TRBD1,TRBJ1-2,TRBV4-1,-,TGCGCCAGCAGCCAAGACCTTGATAGTGGAGGGGGCGGTGGCTACACCTTC,CASSQDLDSGGGGGYTF
TRBD2,TRBJ2-3,TRBV6-5,-,TGTGCCAGCAGAGGACTAGCGGGATCGCCGGATACGCAGTATTTT,CASRGLAGSPDTQYF
-,TRBJ1-1,TRBV27,-,TGTGCCAGCAGTTTGGGAGGGGCAGGAACTGAAGCTTTCTTT,CASSLGGAGTEAFF
-,TRBJ1-5,TRBV6-1,-,TGTGCCAGCGGTGACAGTAGCAATCAGCCCCAGCATTTT,CASGDSSNQPQHF
-,TRBJ1-5,TRBV2,-,TGTGCCAGCAGTGAAGGTATGGTCTCCCCCGGTGGCCAGCATTTT,CASSEGMVSPGGQHF
TRBD2,TRBJ2-1,TRBV11-2,-,TGTGCCAGCAGCTTCAGCGGGACCCACTACAATGAGCAGTTCTTC,CASSFSGTHYNEQFF
-,TRBJ1-6,TRBV18,-,TGTGCCAGCTCACCCACAAACACGGAGGCGAATTCACCCCTCCACTTT,CASSPTNTEANSPLHF
TRBD2,TRBJ2-5,TRBV6-5,-,TGTGCCAGCAGGCTAGCGGGAGGGGATCTAGAGACCCAGTACTTC,CASRLAGGDLETQYF
TRBD1,TRBJ2-1,TRBV7-6,-,TGTGCCAGCAGCTTGGGACAGGGTTTAAATGAGCAGTTCTTC,CASSLGQGLNEQFF
-,TRBJ2-1,TRBV5-4,-,TGTGCCAGCAGCTTATTGACGGCGGAGTACAATGAGCAGTTCTTC,CASSLLTAEYNEQFF
-,TRBJ2-7,TRBV6-6,-,TGTGCCAGCAGCCCCCAAAACTCCTACGAGCAGTACTTC,CASSPQNSYEQYF
-,TRBJ2-2,TRBV19,-,TGTGCCAGTAATACAGGGCCCGGGGAGCTGTTTTTT,CASNTGPGELFF
-,TRBJ1-3,TRBV7-9,-,TGTTCCAGCAAAACCATGAGCTCTGGAAACACCATATATTTT,CSSKTMSSGNTIYF
-,TRBJ1-2,TRBV6-1,few,TGTGCCAGCGGATACAGGGCAAAACTATGGGGCTACACCTTC,CASGYRAKLWGYTF
TRBD2,TRBJ2-1,TRBV11-3,-,TGTGCCAGCAGCACCTGGGCGGGAGGGAACAATGAGCAGTTCTTC,CASSTWAGGNNEQFF
-,TRBJ2-2,TRBV7-2,-,TGTGCCAGCAGCTCAGTTCGGAGTAGCACCGGGGAGCTGTTTTTT,CASSSVRSSTGELFF
-,TRBJ1-6,TRBV6-1,few,TGTGCCAGCAAGGCCAGGCAAATTGGTTCACCCCTCCACTTT,CASKARQIGSPLHF
TRBD1,TRBJ1-5,TRBV5-1,-,TGCGCCAGCAGTGAATCCGGGGACAGGGGTCAGCCCCAGCATTTT,CASSESGDRGQPQHF
TRBD1,TRBJ1-1,TRBV19,few,TGTGCCAGTAGTATCACAGGGGGAAGGAGTGAAGCTTTCTTT,CASSITGGRSEAFF
-,TRBJ1-2,TRBV6-1,-,TGTGCCAGCAGCCCCGGGGGGTTTAACTATGGCTACACCTTC,CASSPGGFNYGYTF
-,TRBJ2-7,TRBV6-1,-,TGTGCCAGCAGAAGGAATTGGAGGGACGAGCAGTACTTC,CASRRNWRDEQYF